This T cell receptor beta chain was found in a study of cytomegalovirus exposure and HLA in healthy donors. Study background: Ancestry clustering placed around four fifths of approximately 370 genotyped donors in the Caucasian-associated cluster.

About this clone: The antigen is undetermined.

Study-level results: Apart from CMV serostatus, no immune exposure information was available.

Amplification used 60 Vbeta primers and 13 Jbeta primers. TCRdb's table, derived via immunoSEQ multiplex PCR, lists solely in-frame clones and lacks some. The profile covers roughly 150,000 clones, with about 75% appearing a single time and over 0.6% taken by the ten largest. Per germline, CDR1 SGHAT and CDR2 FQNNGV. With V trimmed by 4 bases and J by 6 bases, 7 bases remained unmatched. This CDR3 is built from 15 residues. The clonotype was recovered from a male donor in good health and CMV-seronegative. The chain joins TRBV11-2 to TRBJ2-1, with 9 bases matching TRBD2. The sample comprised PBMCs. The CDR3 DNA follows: TGTGCCAGCAGCTCAGTCGGTAGCGGGGGCAATGAGCAGTTCTTC. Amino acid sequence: CASSSVGSGGNEQFF.